In this sample, the clone carrying this T cell receptor beta chain turned up a few times. The data stem from a study of beta chain features in type 1 diabetes. This CDR3 has 17 residues. From germline, CDR1 is ENHRY and CDR2 SYGVKD. V gave up 0 bases and J gave up 2 bases; unmatched junction bases: 5. What was sequenced were expressed TCRB transcripts, since all of the isolated RNA had been reverse transcribed. Deep immunoSEQ sequencing covered naive, central memory and regulatory T cell samples. Profiling relied on immunoSEQ multiplex PCR, and the TCRdb table lists in-frame clones only, not all of them. Of about 370,000 clones in the sample, roughly 16% were seen once.

This receptor was taken from a woman under 30 in good health. This sequence joins TRBV10-3 and TRBJ2-1, with 9 bases identical to TRBD2. The specimen sequenced was naive CD4+ T cells from blood. In nucleotides, the CDR3 is TGTGCCATCAGTGAGTCAATAGCGGGAGCGGCCTACAATGAGCAGTTCTTC. As protein: CAISESIAGAAYNEQFF.